Listed below are T cell receptor beta chains from one sample, sequenced in a study of identical twins. TCRdb fed the 5' RACE reads into MiXCR, producing one record per CDR3 protein. This sample yields 650,000 to 800,000 distinct CDR3 sequences, of which around 8.6% are seen a single time; approximately 0.96% belongs to the top ten. The sample was also reused in another study, on yellow fever vaccine responses in identical twins.

Sequencing was carried out using PBMCs. These receptors all stem from a woman aged 18-29 years in good health. The conserved cysteine and the conserved F or W are not part of the CDR3 here. The order of the fields is clone size, V gene, CDR3 length, CDR3 protein. Size is omitted from some rows. Given values are once, few, many or a class for expanded clones.

>many|TRBV6-1|11
ASSAMFGDEQY
>few|TRBV5-1|18
ASSLGLMGTSGSGANVLT
>few|TRBV7-3|16
ASSLYPDSGGPRGTQD
>.|TRBV27|17
ASSLAGTGFPLAKNIQY
>.|TRBV19|11
ASSPAPTYEQY
>.|TRBV4-2|13
ASSQGGQGTYEQY
>many|TRBV27|12
ASSSAGSGNTIY
>few|TRBV21-1|12
ASSKGDRGYEQY
>.|TRBV7-8|13
ASSFTGSPRYEQY
>.|TRBV6-5|16
ASSYLPKTSGSYNEQF
>.|TRBV6-1|14
ASSRPWDSGQETQY
>.|TRBV6-2/TRBV6-3|14
ASTPGRLAGYNEQF
>.|TRBV20-1|12
SAGQGTASYEQY
>.|TRBV7-6|14
ASSLGPGQGRDEQF
>few|TRBV5-4|14
ASSLLGGSNTGELF
>.|TRBV28|16
ASSHLPGLAGDTGELF
>.|TRBV4-3|12
ASSQDGYGGEQY
>.|TRBV20-1|13
SAGVGGTSTDTQY
>.|TRBV20-1|13
SARGGGVDNYGYT
>few|TRBV6-1|11
ASRTGVNQPQH